A single sample gave rise to the 8 T cell receptor beta chains below, sequenced in a study of blood T cells in healthy people across ages. Together with a sample-barcoded 5' primer, a J-beta primer mix was included in a second PCR lasting about 6 to 11 cycles. TCRdb re-analysed the 5' RACE reads in MiXCR, keeping a single row per CDR3 protein. The repertoire consists of 1.5 million to 2 million distinct CDR3 sequences, with 49% occurring once and the leading ten covering around 2.1%. The material sequenced was blood. The receptors stem from a woman aged 40 to 55 in good health.

The CDR3 bases are TGCAGGCCGGCAGTCCCCGGGAAGAACACTGAAGCTTTCTTT. Its translation is CRPAVPGKNTEAFF. V gene TRBV20-1 combines with J gene TRBJ1-1; D is uncertain. This CDR3 comprises 14 residues. Germline V lookup: CDR1 DFQATT, CDR2 SNEGSKA (reference sequence).

The sample holds a few counts of this clonotype. CDR3 sequence reads: CSARTGTGGGLEQYF. CDR3 DNA sequence: TGCAGTGCTAGGACCGGGACAGGGGGCGGTTTGGAGCAGTACTTC. The V and J genes are TRBV20-1 and TRBJ2-5; TRBD1 matches at 12 bases. J lost 11 bases, V lost 3 bases, and 13 bases had no gene match. The CDR3 has 15 residues. Germline assignment: CDR1 DFQATT and CDR2 SNEGSKA (reference sequence).

This clonotype came up a few times. The V gene is TRBV12-3 or TRBV12-4, the J gene TRBJ2-1; 14 bases map to TRBD2. With 6 bases clipped from V and 12 bases from J, the junction kept 7 bases outside the gene matches. The CDR3 sequence is 14 residues long. This CDR3 reads CASRPTSGGAWQFF. CDR3 DNA sequence: TGTGCCAGCAGACCGACTAGCGGGGGGGCCTGGCAGTTCTTC.

The table lists this clonotype with a count of one. The chain uses TRBV24-1 and TRBJ2-1, with 8 positions matching TRBD1. The junction had 13 bases not matched to a gene; V was cut back by 2 bases and J by 5 bases. Germline V gene lookup returns CDR1 KGHDR and CDR2 SFDVKD. This CDR3 has 18 residues. CDR3 sequence (DNA): TGTGCCACCAGTGATTCCTCATCCCCGGGACAGGCTAACAATGAGCAGTTCTTC. Translating it yields CATSDSSSPGQANNEQFF.

This clonotype was counted only a few times. The chain joins TRBV6-5 to TRBJ2-5; D is perhaps TRBD1 or TRBD2 (7 bases each). Germline assignment: CDR1 MNHEY and CDR2 SVGAGI. This CDR3 spans 14 amino acids. Trimming pared 6 bases from V and 1 base from J, leaving 12 bases between. The DNA for the CDR3 is TGTGCCAGCAGACCAGGGGGGGTCCAAGAGACCCAGTACTTC. This codes for CASRPGGVQETQYF.

This clonotype was seen a handful of times. This chain links TRBV24-1 with TRBJ2-5; 9 bases fit TRBD2. The CDR3 totals 16 residues. The ends lost 3 bases at V and 2 bases at J; junction bases unmatched: 6. Germline V gene lookup returns CDR1 KGHDR and CDR2 SFDVKD. The CDR3 sequence is CATSDRTSANQETQYF. The CDR3 nucleotides are TGTGCCACCAGTGATCGGACTAGCGCCAATCAAGAGACCCAGTACTTC.

In this sample, this clonotype turned up a few times. J is TRBJ1-1 and V is TRBV28; tentative D call: TRBD1 (6 bases). Germline V lookup: CDR1 MDHEN, CDR2 SYDVKM. The CDR3 is made up of 14 amino acids. Trimming shortened V by 2 bases and J by 5 bases, and 12 bases separated the two germline ends. For the CDR3, the DNA is TGTGCCAGCAGTTTAATAGGGGGGGGGACTGAAGCTTTCTTT. It specifies CASSLIGGGTEAFF.

The chain uses TRBV10-3 and TRBJ2-7; D unresolved. CDR1 ENHRY and CDR2 SYGVKD come from the germline V gene. CDR3 size: 15 residues. The V end lost 0 bases, the J end lost 9 bases, and 18 bases lay between the germline ends. The CDR3 DNA is TGTGCCATCAGTGAGTCAATCAACCAGAAAGAGGCGCAGTACTTC. Translating it yields CAISESINQKEAQYF.